The 32 T cell receptor beta chains in this list originate from one sample, sequenced in a study of blood T cell repertoires in COVID-19. Clones were sequenced by immunoSEQ multiplex PCR, and TCRdb holds only the in-frame ones, with some missing. Of 150,000 to 200,000 clones in the sample, approximately 90% are singletons; the top ten hold roughly 0.82%. The sequenced sample consisted of PBMCs or T cells enriched from blood (not recorded which). The receptors were sampled from a woman between 18 and 29 years old who had recovered from COVID-19.

The chain is built from TRBV9 and TRBJ2-5; weak D call: TRBD2 (5 bases). V lost 0 bases, J lost 3 bases, and 9 bases lay in between. The V gene's germline CDR1 is SGDLS and CDR2 YYNGEE. The CDR3 is made up of 14 amino acids. The CDR3: CASSVGRTEETQYF. CDR3 nucleotide sequence: TGTGCCAGCAGCGTAGGAAGGACTGAAGAGACCCAGTACTTC.

V is TRBV9 and J is TRBJ2-7; no clear D gene. Germline loops: CDR1 SGDLS, CDR2 YYNGEE. This CDR3 contains 12 residues. The V and J ends lost 4 bases and 2 bases respectively, with 7 bases between them. CDR3 sequence: CASSSIPYEQYF. CDR3 bases: TGTGCCAGCAGCTCCATTCCCTACGAGCAGTACTTC.

The V gene is TRBV30, the J gene TRBJ1-5; 9 nucleotides agree with TRBD1. CDR1 is GTSNPN and CDR2 is SVGIG in the germline V gene (reference sequence). Trimming removed 4 bases from V and 4 bases from J; junction bases left unmatched: 5. The CDR3 totals 14 residues. The CDR3 protein is CAWTKQGANQPQHF. Here the CDR3 DNA reads TGTGCCTGGACCAAACAGGGGGCTAATCAGCCCCAGCATTTT.

The J gene is TRBJ2-3, the V gene TRBV6-2 or TRBV6-3; 8 bases map to TRBD1. CDR1 and CDR2 (germline): MNHEY, SVGEGT. CDR3 length: 16 amino acids. The V and J ends lost 6 bases and 0 bases, in that order; junction bases with no gene match: 8. CDR3: CASSPSQGVSTDTQYF. The CDR3 DNA is TGTGCCAGCAGCCCCTCACAGGGGGTAAGCACAGATACGCAGTATTTT.

In its sample, this clone was seen once. The CDR3 spells CASSGTFTETQYF. The CDR3, as DNA: TGTGCCAGCAGTGGGACTTTTACAGAGACCCAGTACTTC. The chain employs TRBV12-3 or TRBV12-4 and TRBJ2-5, with D possibly matching TRBD2 (6 bases). This CDR3 contains 13 residues. V was shortened by 5 bases and J by 4 bases, with 11 bases between the two germline ends.

This clone was observed a single time. J is TRBJ1-5 and V is TRBV5-1; the D gene is possibly TRBD1 (5 bases). V was clipped by 0 bases and J by 8 bases, with 15 bases between them. In germline, CDR1 is SGHRS, CDR2 YFSETQ. The CDR3 has 15 amino acids. The CDR3, as DNA: TGCGCCAGCAGCTTGGGAATAGGGGCGCAGGAGCCCCAGCATTTT. Protein product: CASSLGIGAQEPQHF.

The chain combines TRBV5-1 with TRBJ2-5; tentatively, D is TRBD2 (7 bases). V was clipped by 4 bases and J by 5 bases, with 21 bases between them. The CDR3 sequence is 16 residues long. Germline V gene sequence: CDR1 SGHRS, CDR2 YFSETQ. DNA of the CDR3: TGCGCCAGCAGCCCCCCGCCGGGGGCCGGGGGGGAGACCCAGTACTTC. This translates into CASSPPPGAGGETQYF.

The genes are TRBV5-1 and TRBJ2-7; 8 bases match TRBD1. This CDR3 contains 15 residues. Germline V gene lookup returns CDR1 SGHRS and CDR2 YFSETQ. With 1 base clipped from V and 1 base from J, the junction kept 4 bases outside the gene matches. Written as DNA, the CDR3 is TGCGCCAGCAGCTTGACAGGGGGAAGATCCTACGAGCAGTACTTC. Amino acid sequence: CASSLTGGRSYEQYF.

The rearrangement links TRBV24-1 to TRBJ2-7; 9 bases match TRBD2. J was trimmed by 9 bases and V by 5 bases; bases with no gene match: 7. The germline V gene encodes CDR1 KGHDR and CDR2 SFDVKD. The CDR3 covers 13 residues. Written as DNA, the CDR3 is TGTGCCACCAGTGTAGAAGCGGGAGGTAGGCAGTACTTC. This sequence encodes CATSVEAGGRQYF.

The rearrangement joins TRBV10-3 to TRBJ2-5; no firm D call. The CDR3 length is 14 residues. Germline V lookup: CDR1 ENHRY, CDR2 SYGVKD. The V gene lost 0 bases and the J gene lost 5 bases, with 10 bases spanning the gap. This CDR3 is CAISESNREETQYF. CDR3 DNA sequence: TGTGCCATCAGTGAGTCGAATCGAGAGGAGACCCAGTACTTC.

V usage is TRBV3-1 (or the pseudogene TRBV3-2) and J usage is TRBJ1-1, with D maybe TRBD1 (6 bases). The CDR3 extends over 15 amino acids. The V end was cut by 5 bases, the J end by 4 bases, with 17 bases between. CDR1 and CDR2 from the germline V gene are LGHDT and YNNKEL (reference sequence). CDR3 protein: CASSEIGGRTTEAFF. CDR3 DNA sequence: TGTGCCAGCAGCGAAATAGGGGGACGGACCACTGAAGCTTTCTTT.

The CDR3 protein is CAWSAVRANTGELFF. CDR3 bases: TGTGCCTGGAGTGCCGTCAGGGCGAACACCGGGGAGCTGTTTTTT. The chain joins TRBV30 to TRBJ2-2; tentatively, D is TRBD1 (5 bases). Per the germline V gene, CDR1 is GTSNPN and CDR2 is SVGIG (reference sequence). The CDR3 sequence is 15 residues long. V lost 1 base to trimming and J lost 0 bases, with 9 bases between them.

V and J are TRBV15 and TRBJ2-1; 8 nucleotides line up with TRBD1. CDR3 length equals 15 residues. Germline V gene lookup returns CDR1 LNHNV and CDR2 YYDKDF (reference sequence). V lost 0 bases, J lost 8 bases, and 6 bases stayed unmatched. Written as DNA, the CDR3 is TGTGCCACCAGCAGAGAGGCAGGGGGCAGGTATGAGCAGTTCTTC. It translates to CATSREAGGRYEQFF.

This chain uses TRBV4-1 with TRBJ2-2, with D possibly matching TRBD1 (5 bases). The CDR3 spans 14 residues. Trimming removed 3 bases at V and 6 bases at J, with 11 bases between. The germline V gene encodes CDR1 MGHRA and CDR2 YSYEKL. CDR3 amino acids: CASSQGQGPGELFF. CDR3 sequence (DNA): TGCGCCAGCAGCCAGGGGCAGGGTCCCGGGGAGCTGTTTTTT.

The chain is built from TRBV7-8 and TRBJ2-1; D perhaps matches TRBD2 (5 bases). Germline CDR1 reads SGHVS; CDR2 reads FQNEAQ. The CDR3 loop spans 12 amino acids. Trimming left V 5 bases short and J 9 bases short, with 11 bases between. CDR3: CASSPPAGEQFF. The CDR3 DNA is TGTGCCAGCAGCCCACCCGCGGGTGAGCAGTTCTTC.

The rearrangement links TRBV7-9 to TRBJ1-1, with D unresolved. The CDR3 spans 14 residues. Trimming removed 4 bases at V and 5 bases at J, with 14 bases between. Germline CDR1 and CDR2: SEHNR and FQNEAQ (reference sequence). The chain's CDR3 is CASSSQVRVTEAFF. The CDR3 DNA reads TGTGCCAGCAGCTCCCAAGTTCGGGTAACTGAAGCTTTCTTT.

J is TRBJ1-6 and V is TRBV28; TRBD1 agrees at 9 bases. Looked up from germline, CDR1 is MDHEN and CDR2 is SYDVKM. The length of the CDR3 is 15 residues. V was pared by 6 bases and J by 10 bases, with 10 bases of the junction left unmatched. The CDR3 nucleotides are TGTGCCAGCAGACCAGACAGGGGGAATCGCTCACCCCTCCACTTT. Protein sequence: CASRPDRGNRSPLHF.

The V and J genes are TRBV3-1 (or the pseudogene TRBV3-2) and TRBJ2-3; 14 nucleotides align to TRBD2. Trimming cost V 6 bases and J 6 bases; bases outside gene matches: 8. This CDR3 region has 16 residues. CDR1 is LGHDT and CDR2 is YNNKEL in the germline V gene (reference sequence). Here the CDR3 reads CASSPGTSGSQDTQYF. In nucleotides, the CDR3 is TGTGCCAGCAGTCCCGGGACTAGCGGGAGTCAGGATACGCAGTATTTT.

The chain recombines TRBV6-5 with TRBJ1-1; possibly TRBD1 for D (6 bases). The V end was cut by 8 bases, the J end by 0 bases, with 16 bases between. The CDR3 extends over 15 amino acids. The germline V gene has CDR1 MNHEY and CDR2 SVGAGI. DNA for the CDR3: TGTGCCAGCTATAGGGGGGGCAGGATGAACACTGAAGCTTTCTTT. Translation: CASYRGGRMNTEAFF.

This clone was seen a few times. The rearrangement links TRBV27 to TRBJ2-3; D remains unclear. The CDR3 is 14 amino acids. Germline CDR1 and CDR2: MNHEY and SMNVEV (reference sequence). The V end lost 2 bases, the J end lost 2 bases, and 8 bases lay between the germline ends. The CDR3 nucleotides read TGTGCCAGCAGTTTAATGCGGTTCACAGATACGCAGTATTTT. The encoded protein is CASSLMRFTDTQYF.

The chain employs TRBV6-5 and TRBJ2-7; tentative D call: TRBD1 (5 bases). This CDR3 region has 14 residues. Trimming stripped 5 bases from V and 2 bases from J, with 13 bases between. The germline gives CDR1 MNHEY, CDR2 SVGAGI. In DNA, the CDR3 is TGTGCCAGCAGTCATACAGGCCGGGCCTACGAGCAGTACTTC. Translation gives CASSHTGRAYEQYF.

The chain links TRBV2 to TRBJ1-5; D is undetermined. V gave up 3 bases and J gave up 4 bases, with 10 bases separating them. Germline V gene data show CDR1 as SNHLY and CDR2 as FYNNEI. The CDR3 spans 14 residues. The chain's CDR3 is CASSEERFNQPQHF. In nucleotides, the CDR3 is TGTGCCAGCAGTGAGGAGAGGTTTAATCAGCCCCAGCATTTT.

The chain recombines TRBV27 with TRBJ1-2; TRBD1 is a possible D gene (6 bases). CDR1 and CDR2 from the germline V gene are MNHEY and SMNVEV (reference sequence). The CDR3 loop spans 16 amino acids. Trimming left V 0 bases short and J 4 bases short, with 15 bases between. The DNA for the CDR3 is TGTGCCAGCAGTTTATCTCGCGGGGGGCGAGGCTATGGCTACACCTTC. Residues: CASSLSRGGRGYGYTF.

Here the CDR3 reads CASSLGLAATYNEQFF. The CDR3 coding sequence is TGTGCCAGCAGTTTAGGTCTAGCGGCTACCTACAATGAGCAGTTCTTC. The chain recombines TRBV28 with TRBJ2-1; 7 bases map to TRBD2. V shed 2 bases, J shed 2 bases, and the junction held 6 bases outside the gene matches. CDR3 size: 16 residues. The V gene's germline CDR1 is MDHEN and CDR2 SYDVKM.

The chain uses TRBV4-1 and TRBJ2-3; perhaps TRBD1 as D (6 bases). CDR1 is MGHRA, CDR2 YSYEKL, per germline. The CDR3 runs to 16 residues. The V gene lost 2 bases and the J gene lost 0 bases, with 12 bases spanning the gap. Here the CDR3 reads CASSQFATGSTDTQYF. Written as DNA, the CDR3 is TGCGCCAGCAGCCAATTTGCGACAGGCAGCACAGATACGCAGTATTTT.

This clone showed up just once. This sequence joins TRBV6-5 and TRBJ1-6, with D maybe TRBD1 (6 bases). Germline-derived CDR1 and CDR2 are MNHEY and SVGAGI. The CDR3 is 13 residues long. The ends were cut back, 7 bases at V and 6 bases at J, with 10 bases in the middle. For the CDR3, the DNA is TGTGCCAGCAAAGGGGGGGGTAATTCACCCCTCCACTTT. Protein: CASKGGGNSPLHF.

Details on this clone: Different DNA sequences within this sample yield the same CDR3. The chain has TRBV7-9 and TRBJ1-6, with a tentative D call TRBD1 (6 bases). In germline, CDR1 is SEHNR, CDR2 FQNEAQ (reference sequence). Trimming shortened V by 5 bases and J by 7 bases, and 12 bases separated the two germline ends. This CDR3 region has 14 residues. The CDR3 region is CASSPGQSNSPLHF. The CDR3 DNA reads as TGTGCCAGCAGCCCCGGACAGTCAAATTCACCCCTCCACTTT.

J is TRBJ2-7 and V is TRBV6-4; D unresolved. Germline assignment: CDR1 MRHNA and CDR2 SNTAGT. The CDR3 runs to 13 residues. Trimming removed 7 bases at V and 3 bases at J, with 13 bases between. CDR3 protein: CASTGGPGYEQYF. CDR3 nucleotide sequence: TGTGCCAGCACTGGCGGCCCGGGCTACGAGCAGTACTTC.

The chain employs TRBV30 and TRBJ1-6; 8 bases are a match to TRBD1. The length of the CDR3 is 13 residues. After removal of 4 bases from V and 8 bases from J, the junction contained 4 bases not matched to a gene. Germline CDR1 reads GTSNPN; CDR2 reads SVGIG (reference sequence). The CDR3 nucleotides read TGTGCCTGGACTGGACAGGGTTATTCACCCCTCCACTTT. Translating gives CAWTGQGYSPLHF.

This clone was detected only once. The J gene is TRBJ2-6, the V gene TRBV3-1 (or the pseudogene TRBV3-2), with D possibly TRBD2 on 7 matching bases. Germline V lookup: CDR1 LGHDT, CDR2 YNNKEL (reference sequence). This CDR3 is 15 amino acids long. V was pared by 4 bases and J by 4 bases, with 11 bases between. CDR3 DNA sequence: TGTGCCAGCAGCCGCGGGGGCTCCGGGGCCAACGTCCTGACTTTC. It specifies CASSRGGSGANVLTF.

This sequence joins TRBV6-2 or TRBV6-3 and TRBJ1-2; 9 bases fit TRBD1. The CDR3 has 15 amino acids. Trimming at V came to 5 bases and at J to 4 bases, leaving 8 bases not matched to a gene. Germline V gene sequence: CDR1 MNHEY, CDR2 SVGEGT. The DNA of the CDR3 is TGTGCCAGCAGTCGTCCCGGGACAGGGACCTATGGCTACACCTTC. Residues: CASSRPGTGTYGYTF.

CDR3 nucleotide sequence: TGTGCCAGCAGGGGGGGAGCTTGGGGTGAAGAGAACACTGAAGCTTTCTTT. Amino acids: CASRGGAWGEENTEAFF. The V and J genes are TRBV3-1 (or the pseudogene TRBV3-2) and TRBJ1-1; D is possibly TRBD1 (5 bases). Germline-derived CDR1 and CDR2 are LGHDT and YNNKEL (reference sequence). The CDR3 has 17 amino acids. V lost 6 bases and J 1 base, leaving 21 bases between the germline ends.